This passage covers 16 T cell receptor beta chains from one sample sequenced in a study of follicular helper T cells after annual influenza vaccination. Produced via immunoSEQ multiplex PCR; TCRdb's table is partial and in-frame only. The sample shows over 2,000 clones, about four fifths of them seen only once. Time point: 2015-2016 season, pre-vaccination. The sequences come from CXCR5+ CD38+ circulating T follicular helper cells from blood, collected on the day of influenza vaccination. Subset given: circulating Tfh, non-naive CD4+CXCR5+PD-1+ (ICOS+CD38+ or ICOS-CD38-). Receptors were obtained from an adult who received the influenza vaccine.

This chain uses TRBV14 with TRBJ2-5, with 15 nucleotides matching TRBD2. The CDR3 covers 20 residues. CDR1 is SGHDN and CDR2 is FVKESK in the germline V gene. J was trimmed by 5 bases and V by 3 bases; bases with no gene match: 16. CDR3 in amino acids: CASSHHPPRGLAGGPETQYF. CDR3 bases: TGTGCCAGCAGCCACCACCCCCCCCGCGGACTAGCGGGAGGGCCGGAGACCCAGTACTTC.

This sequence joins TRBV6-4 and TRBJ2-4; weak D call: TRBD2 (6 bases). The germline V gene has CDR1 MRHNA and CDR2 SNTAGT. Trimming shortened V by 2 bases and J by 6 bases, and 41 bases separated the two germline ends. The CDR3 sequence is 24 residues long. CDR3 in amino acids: CASSDAGREDRETLQRGSGNIQYF. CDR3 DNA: TGTGCCAGCAGTGACGCGGGGCGAGAGGATCGGGAAACATTGCAACGAGGATCGGGAAACATTCAGTACTTC.

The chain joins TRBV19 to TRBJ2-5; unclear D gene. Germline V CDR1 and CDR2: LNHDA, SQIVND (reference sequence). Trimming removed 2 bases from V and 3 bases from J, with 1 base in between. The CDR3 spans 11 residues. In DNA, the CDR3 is TGTGCCAGTAGTATAAAAGAGACCCAGTACTTC. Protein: CASSIKETQYF.

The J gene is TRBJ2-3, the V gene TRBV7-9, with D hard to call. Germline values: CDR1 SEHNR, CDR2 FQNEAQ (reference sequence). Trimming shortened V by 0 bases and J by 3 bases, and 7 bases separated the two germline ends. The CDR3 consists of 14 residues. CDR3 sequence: CASSLASQTDTQYF. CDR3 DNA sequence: TGTGCCAGCAGCTTAGCGAGTCAGACAGATACGCAGTATTTT.

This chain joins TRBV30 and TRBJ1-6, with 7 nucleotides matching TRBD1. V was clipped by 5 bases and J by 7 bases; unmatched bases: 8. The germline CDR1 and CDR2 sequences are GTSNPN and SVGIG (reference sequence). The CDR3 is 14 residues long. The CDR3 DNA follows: TGTGCCTGGGTGGGACAGTCACCAAATTCACCCCTCCACTTT. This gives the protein CAWVGQSPNSPLHF. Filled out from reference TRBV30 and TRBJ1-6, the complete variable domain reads SQTIHQWPATLVQPVGSPLSLECTVEGTSNPNLYWYRQAAGRGLQLLFYSVGIGQISSEVPQNLSASRPQDRQFILSSKKLLLSDSGFYLCAWVGQSPNSPLHFGNGTRLTVT.

The CDR3 DNA follows: TGTGCCAGCAGTGGGCGACAGGGTAGCGCAGATACGCAGTATTTT. This translates into CASSGRQGSADTQYF. The chain is built from TRBV6-1 and TRBJ2-3, with TRBD1 matching over 7 bases. Germline V gene data show CDR1 as MNHNS and CDR2 as SASEGT. Unmatched junction bases numbered 8, after V lost 4 bases and J lost 4 bases. This CDR3 spans 15 amino acids.

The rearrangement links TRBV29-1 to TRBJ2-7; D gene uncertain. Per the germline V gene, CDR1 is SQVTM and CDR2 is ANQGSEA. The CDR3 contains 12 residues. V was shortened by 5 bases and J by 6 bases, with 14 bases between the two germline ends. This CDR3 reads CSVRLAALEQYF. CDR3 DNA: TGCAGCGTTAGGTTGGCAGCTCTCGAGCAGTACTTC.

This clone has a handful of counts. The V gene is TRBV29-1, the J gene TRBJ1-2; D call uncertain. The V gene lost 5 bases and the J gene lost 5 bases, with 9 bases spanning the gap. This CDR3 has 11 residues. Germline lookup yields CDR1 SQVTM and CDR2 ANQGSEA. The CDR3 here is CSVTSSYGYTF. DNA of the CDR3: TGCAGCGTTACTTCTTCGTATGGCTACACCTTC.

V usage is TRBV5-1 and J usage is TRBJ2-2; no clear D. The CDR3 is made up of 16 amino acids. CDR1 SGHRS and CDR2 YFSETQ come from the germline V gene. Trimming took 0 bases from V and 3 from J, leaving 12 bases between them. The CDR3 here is CASSLAPGVDTGELFF. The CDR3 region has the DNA TGCGCCAGCAGCTTGGCTCCGGGTGTGGACACCGGGGAGCTGTTTTTT.

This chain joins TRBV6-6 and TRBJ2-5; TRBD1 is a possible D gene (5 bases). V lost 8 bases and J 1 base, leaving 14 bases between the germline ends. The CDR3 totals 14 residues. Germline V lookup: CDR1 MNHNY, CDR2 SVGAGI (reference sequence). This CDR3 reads CASVQPGSQETQYF. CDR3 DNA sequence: TGTGCCAGCGTCCAGCCAGGGTCCCAAGAGACCCAGTACTTC.

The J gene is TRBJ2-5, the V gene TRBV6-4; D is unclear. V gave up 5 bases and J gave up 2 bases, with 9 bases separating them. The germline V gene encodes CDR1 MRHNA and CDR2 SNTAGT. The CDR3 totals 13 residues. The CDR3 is CASSNFGQETQYF. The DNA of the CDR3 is TGTGCCAGCAGTAATTTCGGACAAGAGACCCAGTACTTC.

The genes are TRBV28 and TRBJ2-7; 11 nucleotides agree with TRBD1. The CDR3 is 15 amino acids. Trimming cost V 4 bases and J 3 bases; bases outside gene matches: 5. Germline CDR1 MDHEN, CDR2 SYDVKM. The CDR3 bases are TGTGCCAGCAGTTCATCCGGGACAGGGGGCTACGAGCAGTACTTC. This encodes CASSSSGTGGYEQYF.

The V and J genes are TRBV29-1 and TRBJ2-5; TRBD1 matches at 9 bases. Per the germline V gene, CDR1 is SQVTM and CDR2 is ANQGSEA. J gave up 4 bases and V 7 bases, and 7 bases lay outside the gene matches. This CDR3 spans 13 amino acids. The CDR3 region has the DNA TGCAGCGCCATGACAGGGGGTGGAGAGACCCAGTACTTC. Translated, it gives CSAMTGGGETQYF.

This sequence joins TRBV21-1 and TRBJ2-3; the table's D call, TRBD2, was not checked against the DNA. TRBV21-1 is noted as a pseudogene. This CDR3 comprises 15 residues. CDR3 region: CASKLASDHTDTQYF. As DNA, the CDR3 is TGTGCCAGCAAACTGGCTAGCGACCACACAGATACGCAGTATTTT.

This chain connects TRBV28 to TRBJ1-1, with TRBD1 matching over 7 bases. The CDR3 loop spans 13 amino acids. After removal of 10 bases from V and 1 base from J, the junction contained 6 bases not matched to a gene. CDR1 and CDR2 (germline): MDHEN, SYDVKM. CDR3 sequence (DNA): TGTGCCACCACATGGACAGGGAACACTGAAGCTTTCTTT. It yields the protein CATTWTGNTEAFF.

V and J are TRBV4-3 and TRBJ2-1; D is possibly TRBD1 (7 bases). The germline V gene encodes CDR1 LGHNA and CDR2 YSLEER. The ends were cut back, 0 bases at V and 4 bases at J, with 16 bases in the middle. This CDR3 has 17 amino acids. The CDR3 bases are TGCGCCAGCAGCCAAGATGTTGCAGGGGGGCGTTACAATGAGCAGTTCTTC. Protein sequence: CASSQDVAGGRYNEQFF.